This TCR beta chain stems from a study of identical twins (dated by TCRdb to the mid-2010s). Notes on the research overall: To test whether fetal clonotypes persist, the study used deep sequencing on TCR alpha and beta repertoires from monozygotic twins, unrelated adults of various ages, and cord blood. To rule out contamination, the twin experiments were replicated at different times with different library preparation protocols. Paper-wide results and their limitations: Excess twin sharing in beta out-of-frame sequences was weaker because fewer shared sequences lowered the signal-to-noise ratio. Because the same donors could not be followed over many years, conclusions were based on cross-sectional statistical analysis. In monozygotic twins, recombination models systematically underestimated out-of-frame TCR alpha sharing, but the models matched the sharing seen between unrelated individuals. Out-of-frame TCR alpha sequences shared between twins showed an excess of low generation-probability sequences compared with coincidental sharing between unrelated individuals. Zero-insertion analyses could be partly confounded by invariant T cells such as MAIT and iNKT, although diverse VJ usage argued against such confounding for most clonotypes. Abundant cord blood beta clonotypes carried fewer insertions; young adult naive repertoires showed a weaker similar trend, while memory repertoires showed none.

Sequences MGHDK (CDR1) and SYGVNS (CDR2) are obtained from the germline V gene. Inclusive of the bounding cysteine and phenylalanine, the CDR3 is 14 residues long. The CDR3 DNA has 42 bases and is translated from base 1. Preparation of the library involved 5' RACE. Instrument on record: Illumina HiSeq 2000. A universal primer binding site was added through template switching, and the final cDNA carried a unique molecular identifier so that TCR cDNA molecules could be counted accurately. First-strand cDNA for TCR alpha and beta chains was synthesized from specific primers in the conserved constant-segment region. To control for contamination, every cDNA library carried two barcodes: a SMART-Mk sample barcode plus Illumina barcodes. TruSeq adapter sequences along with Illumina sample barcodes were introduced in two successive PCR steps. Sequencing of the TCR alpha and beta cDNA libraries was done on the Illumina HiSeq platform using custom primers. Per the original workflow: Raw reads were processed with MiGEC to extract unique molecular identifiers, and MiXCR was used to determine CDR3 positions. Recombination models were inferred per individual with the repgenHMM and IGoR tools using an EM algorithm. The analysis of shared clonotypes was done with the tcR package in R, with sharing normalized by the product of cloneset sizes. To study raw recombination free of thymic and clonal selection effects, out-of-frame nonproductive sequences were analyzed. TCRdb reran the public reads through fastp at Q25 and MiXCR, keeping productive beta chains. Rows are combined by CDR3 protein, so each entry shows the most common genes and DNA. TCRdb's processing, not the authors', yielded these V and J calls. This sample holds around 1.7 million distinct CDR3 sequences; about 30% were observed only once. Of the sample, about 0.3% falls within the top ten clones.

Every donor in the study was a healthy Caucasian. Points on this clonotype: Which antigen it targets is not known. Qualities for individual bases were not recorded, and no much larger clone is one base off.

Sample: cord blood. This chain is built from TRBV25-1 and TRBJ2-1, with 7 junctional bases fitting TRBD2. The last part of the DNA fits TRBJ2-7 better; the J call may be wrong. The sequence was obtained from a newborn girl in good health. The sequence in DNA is TGTGCCAGCAGTGAGCGGGAGTTTTACAATGAGCAGTACTTC. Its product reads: CASSEREFYNEQYF.